Described below is a single T cell receptor beta chain sequence and its context. The data were taken from a study of control samples from healthy donors and cancer patients. With 0 bases removed from V and 0 bases from J, the gap between germline ends came to 13 bases. Germline values: CDR1 SGHNT, CDR2 YYREEE (reference sequence). CDR3 size: 17 residues. TCRdb's copy holds only in-frame clones and misses some; the assay was immunoSEQ multiplex PCR. The sample yields just over 150,000 clones, 85% to 95% seen once. This sequence was found in a woman aged 40 to 50 in good health. Sequenced: blood. The rearrangement uses TRBV5-4 and TRBJ1-3, with D hard to call. The CDR3 DNA follows: TGTGCCAGCAGCTTGGATCCCGTTTCTTACTCTGGAAACACCATATATTTT. Translating gives CASSLDPVSYSGNTIYF.